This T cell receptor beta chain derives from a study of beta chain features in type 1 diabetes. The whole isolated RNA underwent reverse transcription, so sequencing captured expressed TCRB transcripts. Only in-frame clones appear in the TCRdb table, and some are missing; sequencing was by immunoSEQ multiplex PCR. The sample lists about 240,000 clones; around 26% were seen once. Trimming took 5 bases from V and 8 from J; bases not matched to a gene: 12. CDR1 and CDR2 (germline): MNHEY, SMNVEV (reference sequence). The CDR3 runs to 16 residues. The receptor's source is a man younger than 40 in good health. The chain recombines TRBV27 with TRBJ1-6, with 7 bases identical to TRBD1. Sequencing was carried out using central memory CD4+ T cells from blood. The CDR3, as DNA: TGTGCCAGCAGTCCCTATCCCGAGGGGGCTCATTCACCCCTCCACTTT. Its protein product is CASSPYPEGAHSPLHF.